This TCR beta chain was sequenced during a study of blood T cell repertoires in COVID-19. Whole-study context: Acute-phase and convalescent COVID-19 samples originated in the United States, Italy and Spain. T cells, B-cell-depleted T cells, or PBMCs supplied cDNA or gDNA.

Per the germline V gene, CDR1 is PRHDT and CDR2 is FYEKMQ (reference sequence). This CDR3 has 16 amino acids. V was shortened by 2 bases and J by 0 bases, with 14 bases between the two germline ends. Original processing methods: By means of reference gene primer amplification, nucleated cell counts were estimated. TCRdb keeps only in-frame clones here, not all; method: immunoSEQ multiplex PCR. The V and J calls and clone size are taken from that table; D and trimming were inferred from the DNA. The sample carries some 74,000 clones, 65% to 90% recorded once. The V call is TRBV13, the J call TRBJ2-7; D unclear. Sequencing was done on a sample of peripheral blood. This clonotype was sampled from a man aged 80 or over with acute or convalescent COVID-19. CDR3: CASSLSPSARSYEQYF. DNA of the CDR3: TGTGCCAGCAGCTTAAGTCCCAGCGCTCGCTCCTACGAGCAGTACTTC.